The TCR beta chain under discussion was sequenced for a study of blood T cell repertoires in COVID-19. Measured with immunoSEQ multiplex PCR; TCRdb has only the in-frame clones, and not every one. The sample includes roughly 60,000 clones, roughly 84% of them seen just once. Germline CDR1 and CDR2: SGHTA and FQGNSA. The CDR3 sequence is 15 residues long. J gave up 2 bases and V 4 bases, and 5 bases lay outside the gene matches. Followed over time, Seattle patients had been enrolled while infection was active. The receptor comes from a man aged 60-69 years with COVID-19, enrolled during active disease. Sequencing used peripheral blood. V and J are TRBV7-2 and TRBJ1-5, with 7 bases lining up with TRBD1. The CDR3 DNA sequence: TGTGCCAGCAGCTGGCAGGGGGGAGGCAATCAGCCCCAGCATTTT. The encoded protein is CASSWQGGGNQPQHF. The entire variable domain, with the rest obtained from reference TRBV7-2 and TRBJ1-5, is as follows: GAGVSQSPSNKVTEKGKDVELRCDPISGHTALYWYRQSLGQGLEFLIYFQGNSAPDKSGLPSDRFSAERTGGSVSTLTIQRTQQEDSAVYLCASSWQGGGNQPQHFGDGTRLSIL.